The 16 T cell receptor beta chains in this list originate from one sample, sequenced in a study of response to subunit inactivated influenza vaccine. One entry per CDR3 protein results from TCRdb running MiXCR on the RT-PCR reads. The sample shows approximately 250,000 distinct CDR3 sequences, over 9% of them seen only once. The sequencing here drew on non-naive T cells sorted from PBMCs, taken approximately 15 days before vaccination. The receptors here all came from a man between 50 and 59 years old who received an inactivated influenza vaccine.

Only a few counts were recorded for this clonotype. The chain links TRBV12-3 or TRBV12-4 to TRBJ2-3, with 15 positions matching TRBD2. The CDR3 loop spans 17 amino acids. Unmatched junction bases numbered 6, after V lost 6 bases and J lost 2 bases. CDR3 nucleotides: TGTGCCAGCAGGTCCGGGACTAGCGGGGGGACCACAGATACGCAGTATTTT. It translates to CASRSGTSGGTTDTQYF.

The rearrangement joins TRBV6-5 to TRBJ2-7; the match to TRBD2 covers 10 bases. The CDR3 runs to 17 residues. V lost 2 bases and J lost 6; bases outside the gene matches: 13. Per germline, CDR1 MNHEY and CDR2 SVGAGI. CDR3 region: CASSYSFVAGGPSEQYF. CDR3 sequence (DNA): TGTGCCAGCAGTTACAGTTTTGTAGCGGGAGGCCCTTCCGAGCAGTACTTC.

This clonotype has just a few counts. The genes are TRBV27 and TRBJ1-5; D remains unclear. The germline V gene has CDR1 MNHEY and CDR2 SMNVEV (reference sequence). The CDR3 covers 15 residues. V shed 6 bases and J shed 1 base, with 13 bases lying between them. CDR3 DNA sequence: TGTGCCAGCAGAGACGGCCCGTCGAGCAATCAGCCCCAGCATTTT. Its translation: CASRDGPSSNQPQHF.

V usage is TRBV13 and J usage is TRBJ2-1; D uncertain. Trimming left V 4 bases short and J 11 bases short, with 9 bases between. The germline V gene encodes CDR1 PRHDT and CDR2 FYEKMQ (reference sequence). The CDR3 spans 11 residues. CDR3 protein: CASSSLGQQFF. The DNA of the CDR3 is TGTGCCAGCAGCTCCCTTGGACAGCAGTTCTTC.

This clonotype was seen a handful of times. This chain links TRBV5-1 with TRBJ1-6; D ambiguous. Trimming took 1 base from V and 10 from J, leaving 15 bases between them. The CDR3 sequence is 15 residues long. Germline lookup yields CDR1 SGHRS and CDR2 YFSETQ. CDR3 in amino acids: CASSLTAGSQSPLHF. The CDR3 DNA is TGCGCCAGCAGCTTGACAGCGGGAAGTCAATCACCCCTCCACTTT. Full variable domain (missing parts from reference TRBV5-1 and TRBJ1-6): KAGVTQTPRYLIKTRGQQVTLSCSPISGHRSVSWYQQTPGQGLQFLFEYFSETQRNKGNFPGRFSGRQFSNSRSEMNVSTLELGDSALYLCASSLTAGSQSPLHFGNGTRLTVT.

This clonotype was seen a few times. DNA for the CDR3: TGCGCCAGCAGCTTGCGGTATGGGGCCAACGTCCTGACTTTC. Translating gives CASSLRYGANVLTF. The chain couples TRBV5-1 to TRBJ2-6, with no clear D. The ends were cut back, 1 base at V and 3 bases at J, with 5 bases in the middle. Germline values: CDR1 SGHRS, CDR2 YFSETQ. The CDR3 covers 14 residues.

There are many counts of this clonotype. The chain couples TRBV20-1 to TRBJ2-2; D may be TRBD1 (6 bases). The V and J ends lost 5 bases and 5 bases respectively, with 12 bases between them. The CDR3 has 13 residues. Germline V lookup: CDR1 DFQATT, CDR2 SNEGSKA (reference sequence). CDR3 bases: TGCAGTGCTGAGGACAGCATGACCGGGGAGCTGTTTTTT. Encoded protein: CSAEDSMTGELFF.

This clonotype was detected ten times or more. The chain is built from TRBV29-1 and TRBJ1-2; D not certain. CDR3 size: 13 residues. V shed 1 base and J shed 5 bases, with 11 bases lying between them. Germline V gene sequence: CDR1 SQVTM, CDR2 ANQGSEA. CDR3 residues: CSVEGGGIYGYTF. DNA of the CDR3: TGCAGCGTTGAAGGGGGTGGGATTTATGGCTACACCTTC. Filled out from reference TRBV29-1 and TRBJ1-2, the complete variable domain reads SAVISQKPSRDICQRGTSLTIQCQVDSQVTMMFWYRQQPGQSLTLIATANQGSEATYESGFVIDKFPISRPNLTFSTLTVSNMSPEDSSIYLCSVEGGGIYGYTFGSGTRLTVV.

This sequence joins TRBV7-8 and TRBJ2-5; TRBD1 is a possible D gene (6 bases). V lost 6 bases to trimming and J lost 4 bases, with 12 bases between them. CDR1 is SGHVS and CDR2 is FQNEAQ in the germline V gene. The length of the CDR3 is 13 residues. The chain's CDR3 is CASRGGFLETQYF. The CDR3 DNA reads TGTGCCAGCAGAGGGGGATTCTTAGAGACCCAGTACTTC.

This clonotype was detected a few times. The rearrangement links TRBV4-3 to TRBJ2-3, with TRBD2 matching over 7 bases. Germline values: CDR1 LGHNA, CDR2 YSLEER. V lost 5 bases and J lost 4; bases outside the gene matches: 12. The CDR3 is 16 residues long. CDR3 sequence: CASSESGGSLADTQYF. The CDR3 DNA reads TGCGCCAGCAGCGAAAGTGGCGGGAGTCTCGCAGATACGCAGTATTTT.

The J gene is TRBJ2-2, the V gene TRBV13; D may be TRBD1 (5 bases). There are 14 residues in the CDR3. Trimming took off 2 bases at V and 6 bases at J, with 10 bases between the two ends. Per germline, CDR1 PRHDT and CDR2 FYEKMQ (reference sequence). CDR3 sequence reads: CASSLTGSSGELFF. In DNA, the CDR3 is TGTGCCAGCAGCTTAACAGGATCATCCGGGGAGCTGTTTTTT.

The table lists this clonotype with many counts. It is unclear where the CDR3 begins or ends on the DNA, so no DNA is shown, and the CDR3 is as TCRdb lists it. This chain links TRBV12-3 or TRBV12-4 with TRBJ1-1. The CDR3 spans 16 residues, counting both ends. The CDR3 reads CASSSSSNWRTSEAFF.

This clonotype was seen a few times. This rearrangement joins TRBV14 to TRBJ1-1; 8 bases fit TRBD1. This CDR3 region has 14 residues. Germline V gene data show CDR1 as SGHDN and CDR2 as FVKESK. V lost 1 base and J lost 5; bases outside the gene matches: 3. In nucleotides, the CDR3 is TGTGCCAGCAGCCAAGCCACAGGGGGTACTGAAGCTTTCTTT. Its protein is CASSQATGGTEAFF.

This clonotype has ten or more counts. The rearrangement uses TRBV5-1 and TRBJ2-3; 9 bases map to TRBD1. The V and J ends lost 0 bases and 4 bases, in that order; junction bases with no gene match: 3. The CDR3 is 15 residues long. CDR1 SGHRS and CDR2 YFSETQ come from the germline V gene. As DNA, the CDR3 is TGCGCCAGCAGCTTGGAGGACAGGGGCCCAGATACGCAGTATTTT. Amino acids: CASSLEDRGPDTQYF.

The chain is built from TRBV7-2 and TRBJ1-1; D not resolved. In germline, CDR1 is SGHTA, CDR2 FQGNSA. V was pared by 5 bases and J by 1 base, with 14 bases between. This CDR3 spans 15 amino acids. CDR3 coding DNA: TGTGCCAGCAGCACCCAAGGGCACGGGAACACTGAAGCTTTCTTT. It yields the protein CASSTQGHGNTEAFF.

Many counts were recorded for this clonotype. The chain is built from TRBV5-6 and TRBJ2-1; 10 nucleotides line up with TRBD2. Germline CDR1 and CDR2: SGHDT and YYEEEE. V shed 3 bases and J 2 bases; nucleotides not matched to a gene: 2. The CDR3 consists of 15 residues. The CDR3 DNA reads TGTGCCAGCAGCTCGGGACTAGCGCCCTACAATGAGCAGTTCTTC. Translated: CASSSGLAPYNEQFF.